This T cell receptor (beta chain) was recorded in a study of beta chain features in type 1 diabetes. The study's findings and limits: TCRB CDR3s were moderately but significantly shorter in Type 1 diabetes patients in all four CD4+ subsets. Sampled from patients, naive, central memory and Treg TCRB repertoires appeared more similar than those sampled from healthy donors.

As to this clone: Antigen unknown.

The CDR3 consists of 14 residues. Germline V lookup: CDR1 SGHDN, CDR2 FVKESK. V lost 7 bases, J lost 2 bases, and 3 bases stayed unmatched. The authors reverse transcribed all of the isolated RNA, so sequencing captured expressed TCRB transcripts. The protocol was immunoSEQ multiplex PCR, while the TCRdb copy is restricted to in-frame clones and leaves out a portion. The sample holds roughly 350,000 clones, roughly a tenth seen once. The chain has TRBV14 and TRBJ2-7; 12 positions agree with TRBD2. The TCR was taken from a man aged 25 to 40 with type 1 diabetes. Sequencing used central memory CD4+ T cells from blood. The CDR3 loop is CASMTSGSPYEQYF. CDR3 nucleotides: TGTGCCAGCATGACTAGCGGGAGCCCCTACGAGCAGTACTTC.